The source of this TCR beta chain is a study of regulatory T cells in long-lasting Graves disease. Time point reported: newly diagnosed GD, antithyroid drugs for less than 3 months. PBMC-extracted RNA yielded the TCR library. This clonotype was picked up many times. Antigen specificity is unknown. Study-level findings and limits: Newly diagnosed disease favored TRBV20-1 and TRBJ2-1 over persistent disease.

Per germline, CDR1 GTSNPN and CDR2 SVGIG (reference sequence). The V and J ends lost 0 bases and 4 bases respectively, with 12 bases between them. The CDR3 covers 14 residues. Building the TCR beta libraries relied on iRepertoire HTBI primers, and CDR3 regions underwent Arm-PCR. Each CDR3 protein gets one entry after TCRdb re-called the multiplex PCR reads with MiXCR. In the table there are some 490,000 distinct CDR3 sequences, 12% of which are singletons. A further study also used this sample, focusing on T cells in Graves' hyperthyroidism and ophthalmopathy. That work states: Lactation, pregnancy, other autoimmune disease or uncontrolled infection excluded patients. Primed by the HTBI set, a first-round RT-PCR was run on the TCR CDR3. The blood repertoire included most of the expanded thyroid clonotypes above 0.001.

The chain couples TRBV30 to TRBJ1-2; D is undetermined. The sequenced sample was peripheral blood mononuclear cells (PBMCs), obtained at new diagnosis, from a patient treated with antithyroid drugs. This TCR was sampled from a woman aged 25-40 years with Graves disease. Written as DNA, the CDR3 is TGTGCCTGGAGTGTCGGAGTGGGAGGCTATGGCTACACCTTC. Its protein is CAWSVGVGGYGYTF.